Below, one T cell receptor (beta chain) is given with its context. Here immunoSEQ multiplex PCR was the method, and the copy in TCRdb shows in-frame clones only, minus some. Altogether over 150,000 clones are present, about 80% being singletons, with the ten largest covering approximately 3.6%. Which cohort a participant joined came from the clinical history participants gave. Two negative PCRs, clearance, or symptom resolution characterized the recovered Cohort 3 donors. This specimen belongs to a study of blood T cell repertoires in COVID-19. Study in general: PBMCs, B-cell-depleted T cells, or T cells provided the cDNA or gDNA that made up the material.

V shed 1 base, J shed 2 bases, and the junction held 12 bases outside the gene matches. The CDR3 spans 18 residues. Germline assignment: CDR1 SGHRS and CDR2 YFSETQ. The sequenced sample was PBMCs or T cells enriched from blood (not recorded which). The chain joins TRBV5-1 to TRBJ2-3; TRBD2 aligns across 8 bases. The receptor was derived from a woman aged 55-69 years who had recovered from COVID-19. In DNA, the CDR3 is TGCGCCAGCAGCTTGACCCCCGGTGGCGGGGGGACCACAGATACGCAGTATTTT. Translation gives CASSLTPGGGGTTDTQYF.